This T cell receptor beta chain was profiled in a study of shared clonotypes between healthy human individuals. V gave up 3 bases and J gave up 6 bases; unmatched junction bases: 11. Germline values: CDR1 LNHDA, CDR2 SQIVND (reference sequence). The CDR3 consists of 15 residues. Replicate PCRs from sorted subsets contained about 0.2 ug DNA, which is 29,000 or so T cell genomes. How the authors handled the data: Sequence data from immunoSEQ were junction-only and lacked quality scores; consequently, filtering differed. The protocol was immunoSEQ multiplex PCR, while the TCRdb copy is restricted to in-frame clones and leaves out a portion. V, J and clone size are those of that table, while D and trimming were read from the DNA. The repertoire holds some 1,600,000 clones, with 95% to 99% as singletons.

This chain connects TRBV19 to TRBJ2-7; 7 bases are a match to TRBD1. This receptor was taken from a man aged 25 to 40 in good health. Sequencing was performed on naive CD4+ T cells sorted from blood. The subset: CD45RA+ positively selected. The CDR3 DNA sequence: TGTGCCAGTAGTATTAAGGAGGCCAGGGGGATCGAGCAGTACTTC. Its protein product is CASSIKEARGIEQYF.